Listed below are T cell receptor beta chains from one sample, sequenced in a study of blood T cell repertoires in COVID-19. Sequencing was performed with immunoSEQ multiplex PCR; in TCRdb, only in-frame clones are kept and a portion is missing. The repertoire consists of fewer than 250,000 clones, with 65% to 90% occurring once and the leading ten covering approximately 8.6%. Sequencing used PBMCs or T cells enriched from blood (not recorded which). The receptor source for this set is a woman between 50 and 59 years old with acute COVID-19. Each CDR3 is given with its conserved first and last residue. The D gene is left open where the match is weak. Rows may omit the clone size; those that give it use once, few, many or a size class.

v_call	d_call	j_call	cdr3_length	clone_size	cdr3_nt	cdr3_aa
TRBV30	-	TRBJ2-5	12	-	TGTGCCTGGAGTCACAGGCAAGAGACCCAGTACTTC	CAWSHRQETQYF
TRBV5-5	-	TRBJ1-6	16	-	TGTGCCAGCAGCTTGGATCTTAGCTCCTATAATTCACCCCTCCACTTT	CASSLDLSSYNSPLHF
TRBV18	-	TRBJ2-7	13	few	TGTGCCAGCTCACCACCGACAGAATTCGAGCAGTACTTC	CASSPPTEFEQYF
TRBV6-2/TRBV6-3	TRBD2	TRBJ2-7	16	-	TGTGCCAGCAGTTGGCCTAGCGGGGGGGCCTTGAAGGAGCAGTACTTC	CASSWPSGGALKEQYF
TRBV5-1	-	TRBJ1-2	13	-	TGCGCCAGCAGCTTGGCGCGATCAGGGGGCTACACCTTC	CASSLARSGGYTF
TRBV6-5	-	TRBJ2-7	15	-	TGTGCCAGCAGTTACGGTGGGGCTAGACTCTACGAGCAGTACTTC	CASSYGGARLYEQYF
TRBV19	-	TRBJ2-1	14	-	TGTGCCAGTAGTATGAGGGGGGGATACAATGAGCAGTTCTTC	CASSMRGGYNEQFF
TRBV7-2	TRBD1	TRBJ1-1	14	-	TGTGCCAGCAGCACTACAGGGGGCTACACTGAAGCTTTCTTT	CASSTTGGYTEAFF
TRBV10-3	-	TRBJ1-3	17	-	TGTGCCATCAGTGCGCTCCCACAGGTCCCCTCTGGAAACACCATATATTTT	CAISALPQVPSGNTIYF
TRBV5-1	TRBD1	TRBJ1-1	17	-	TGCGCCAGCAGCCTCCTGGGACAGGGGCCACTGAACACTGAAGCTTTCTTT	CASSLLGQGPLNTEAFF
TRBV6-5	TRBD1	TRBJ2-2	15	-	TGTGCCAGCAGACTAGACAGGGGTGATGGCGGGGAGCTGTTTTTT	CASRLDRGDGGELFF
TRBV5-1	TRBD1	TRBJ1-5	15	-	TGCGCCAGCAGCCCCGGGACAGGGGGAAATCAGCCCCAGCATTTT	CASSPGTGGNQPQHF
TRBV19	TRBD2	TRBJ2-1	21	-	TGTGCCAGTAGCTCCCCACCGGACAGGGGGACTAGCGGGGGGGCTTGGAATGAGCAGTTCTTC	CASSSPPDRGTSGGAWNEQFF
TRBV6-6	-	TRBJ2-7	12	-	TGTGCCAGCAGTGGTAGCGGCTACGAGCAGTACTTC	CASSGSGYEQYF
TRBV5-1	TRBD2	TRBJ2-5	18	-	TGCGCCAGCAGCTTTGGGACTAGCGGGGGGGCAATCGGAGAGACCCAGTACTTC	CASSFGTSGGAIGETQYF
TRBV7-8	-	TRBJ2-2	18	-	TGTGCCAGCAGCTTAGCCCGATACAGGGTCGAGAGCACCGGGGAGCTGTTTTTT	CASSLARYRVESTGELFF
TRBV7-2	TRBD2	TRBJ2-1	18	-	TGTGCCAGCAGCTTAGTGCTAGCGGGGGGGCCCCCCTACAATGAGCAGTTCTTC	CASSLVLAGGPPYNEQFF
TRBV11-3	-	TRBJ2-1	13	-	TGTGCCAGCAGCTTAGGGGCCGTCAGTGAGCAGTTCTTC	CASSLGAVSEQFF
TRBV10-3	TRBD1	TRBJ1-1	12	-	TGTGCCATCAGTGACGTGACAGGGGAAGCTTTCTTT	CAISDVTGEAFF
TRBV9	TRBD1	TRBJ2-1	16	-	TGTGCCAGCAGCGTAGAAGGGGGCCCAATCTACAATGAGCAGTTCTTC	CASSVEGGPIYNEQFF
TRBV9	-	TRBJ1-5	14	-	TGTGCCAGCAGCGTAGGGGGCCAGAATCAGCCCCAGCATTTT	CASSVGGQNQPQHF
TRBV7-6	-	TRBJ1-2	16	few	TGTGCCAGCAGCTTAGAACCAGGAACGACCAACTATGGCTACACCTTC	CASSLEPGTTNYGYTF
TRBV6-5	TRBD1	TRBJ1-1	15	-	TGTGCCAGCAGCCGCGGGACAGGGTTGAACACTGAAGCTTTCTTT	CASSRGTGLNTEAFF
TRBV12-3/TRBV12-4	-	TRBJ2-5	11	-	TGTGCCAGCAGTACTGGAGAGACCCAGTACTTC	CASSTGETQYF
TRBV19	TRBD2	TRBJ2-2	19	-	TGTGCCAGTAGTATACGCTGGACGATAGCGGGGGAGAACACCGGGGAGCTGTTTTTT	CASSIRWTIAGENTGELFF
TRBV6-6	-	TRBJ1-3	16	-	TGTGCCAGCAGTTACTCCGGGGAAGGGCCTGGAAACACCATATATTTT	CASSYSGEGPGNTIYF
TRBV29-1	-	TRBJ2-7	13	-	TGCAGCGTTGAAGGCTGGGACACCTACGAGCAGTACTTC	CSVEGWDTYEQYF
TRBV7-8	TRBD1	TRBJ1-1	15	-	TGTGCCAGCAGCATAAGACAGGGGGCTAAGACTGAAGCTTTCTTT	CASSIRQGAKTEAFF
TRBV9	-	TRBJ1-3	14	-	TGTGCCAGTTCACAGCCGACACCAGGAAACACCATATATTTT	CASSQPTPGNTIYF
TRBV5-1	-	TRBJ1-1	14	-	TGCGCCAGCAGCTTAGACTTGGGGAGGAATGAAGCTTTCTTT	CASSLDLGRNEAFF
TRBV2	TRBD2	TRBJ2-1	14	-	TGTGCCAGCAGTCTGGCCGGGACTAGCACTGAGCAGTTCTTC	CASSLAGTSTEQFF
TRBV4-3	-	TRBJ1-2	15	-	TGCGCCAGCAGCCAAGGAGGGTTTGGTAACTATGGCTACACCTTC	CASSQGGFGNYGYTF
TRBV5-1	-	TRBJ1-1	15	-	TGCGCCAGCAGCTTGGCCGGACACTTGAACACTGAAGCTTTCTTT	CASSLAGHLNTEAFF
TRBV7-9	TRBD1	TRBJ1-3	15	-	TGTGCCAGCAGCCTTTGGACAGGGCAAGGAAACACCATATATTTT	CASSLWTGQGNTIYF
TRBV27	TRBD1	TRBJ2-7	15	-	TGTGCCAGCAGTTTTTCCGGGACAGGGGGTTACGAGCAGTACTTC	CASSFSGTGGYEQYF
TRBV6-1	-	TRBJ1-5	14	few	TGTGCCAGCAGTGAAATAGGGAGTGATCAGCCCCAGCATTTT	CASSEIGSDQPQHF
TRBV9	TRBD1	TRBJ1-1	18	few	TGTGCCAGCAGCGTAACAGGGGGCGTTTTAAGTTCGAACACTGAAGCTTTCTTT	CASSVTGGVLSSNTEAFF
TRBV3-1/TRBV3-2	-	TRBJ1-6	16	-	TGTGCCAGCAGCCAAGATCTGGTACAGTTTAATTCACCCCTCCACTTT	CASSQDLVQFNSPLHF
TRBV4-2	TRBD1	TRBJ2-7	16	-	TGTGCCAGCAGCCGAATGGTGGGACAGGGAGTCTACGAGCAGTACTTC	CASSRMVGQGVYEQYF
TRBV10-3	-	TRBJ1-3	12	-	TGTGCCACCCTCCTCTCTGGAAACACCATATATTTT	CATLLSGNTIYF
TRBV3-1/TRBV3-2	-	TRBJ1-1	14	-	TGTGCCAGCAGCCAAGGACACCAGGGTAGGGTAGCTTTCTTT	CASSQGHQGRVAFF
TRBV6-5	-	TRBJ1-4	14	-	TGTGCCAGCAGACTGACAGTAGGGCCTGAAAAACTGTTTTTT	CASRLTVGPEKLFF
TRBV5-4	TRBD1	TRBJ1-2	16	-	TGTGCCAGCAGCTTGGTGGGACAGGGGCGTAACTATGGCTACACCTTC	CASSLVGQGRNYGYTF
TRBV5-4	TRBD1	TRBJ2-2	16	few	TGTGCCAGCAGCTTGGGGGGACAGGCGAACACCGGGGAGCTGTTTTTT	CASSLGGQANTGELFF
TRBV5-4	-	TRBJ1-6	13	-	TGTGCCAGCAGCCCTTACCTACAGGGACCCCTCCACTTT	CASSPYLQGPLHF
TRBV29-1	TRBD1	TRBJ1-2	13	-	TGCAGCGTGCGGACAGGGGGTAACTATGGCTACACCTTC	CSVRTGGNYGYTF
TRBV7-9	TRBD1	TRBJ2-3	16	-	TGTGCCAGCAGCATCCTAGGACAGGGGGCTGGAGATACGCAGTATTTT	CASSILGQGAGDTQYF